This T cell receptor beta chain emerged from a study of T cells after yellow fever vaccination. Study details: With SMART-Seq v4 Ultra Low Input, the fractions containing low cell numbers were prepared.

Only a few counts were recorded for this clonotype. TCRdb re-called the 5' RACE reads with MiXCR, one entry per CDR3 protein. The sample records 450,000 to 600,000 distinct CDR3 sequences, around an eighth being singletons. Material: PBMCs, obtained on the day of the yellow fever booster vaccination. This TCR came from a man younger than 45 who received the YFV17D yellow fever vaccine.

CDR3 region: CASSPLRPGVGNTGELFF. Here the CDR3 DNA reads TGTGCCAGCAGTCCTCTACGACCGGGAGTAGGGAACACCGGGGAGCTGTTTTTT. The J gene is TRBJ2-2, the V gene TRBV6-2 or TRBV6-3; tentatively, D is TRBD2 (6 bases). This CDR3 region has 18 residues. CDR1 and CDR2 (germline): MNHEY, SVGEGT. V was cut by 5 bases and J by 1 base, with 20 bases left in between.